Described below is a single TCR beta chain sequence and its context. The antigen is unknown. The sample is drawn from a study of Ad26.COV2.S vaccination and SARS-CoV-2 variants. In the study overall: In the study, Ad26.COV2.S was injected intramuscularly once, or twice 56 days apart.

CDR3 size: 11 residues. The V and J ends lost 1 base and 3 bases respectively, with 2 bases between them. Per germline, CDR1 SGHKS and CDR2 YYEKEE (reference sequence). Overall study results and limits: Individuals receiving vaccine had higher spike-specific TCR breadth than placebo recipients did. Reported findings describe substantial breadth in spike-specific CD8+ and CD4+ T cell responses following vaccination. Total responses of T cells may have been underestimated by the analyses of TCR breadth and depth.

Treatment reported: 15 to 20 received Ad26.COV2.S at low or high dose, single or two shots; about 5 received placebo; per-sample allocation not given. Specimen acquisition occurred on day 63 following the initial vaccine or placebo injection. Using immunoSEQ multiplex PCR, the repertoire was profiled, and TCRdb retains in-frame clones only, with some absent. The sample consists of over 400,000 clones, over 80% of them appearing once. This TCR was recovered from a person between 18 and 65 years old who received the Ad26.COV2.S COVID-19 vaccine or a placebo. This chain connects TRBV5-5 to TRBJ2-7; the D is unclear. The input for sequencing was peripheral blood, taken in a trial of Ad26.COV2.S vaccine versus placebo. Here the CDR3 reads CASSLNYEQYF. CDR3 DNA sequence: TGTGCCAGCAGCTTGAACTACGAGCAGTACTTC.